These 24 T cell receptor beta chains were all obtained from the same sample, sequenced in a study of blood T cell repertoires in COVID-19. Using immunoSEQ multiplex PCR, the repertoire was profiled, and TCRdb retains in-frame clones only, with some absent. The sample contains about 80,000 clones, roughly 80% of which appear only once. Sequenced material: peripheral blood. Every receptor here comes from a woman in her 70s with acute or convalescent COVID-19.

V is TRBV3-1 (or the pseudogene TRBV3-2) and J is TRBJ1-2; unclear D gene. There are 12 residues in the CDR3. Trimming cost V 4 bases and J 5 bases, with 8 bases left between them. Germline V CDR1 and CDR2: LGHDT, YNNKEL (reference sequence). The CDR3 spells CASSRAEYGYTF. The CDR3, as DNA: TGTGCCAGCAGCCGGGCCGAGTATGGCTACACCTTC.

V is TRBV9 and J is TRBJ1-1; TRBD1 matches 8 bases. The CDR3 totals 14 residues. In germline, CDR1 is SGDLS, CDR2 YYNGEE. The junction had 6 bases not matched to a gene; V was cut back by 4 bases and J by 4 bases. The CDR3 DNA reads TGTGCCAGCAGCCCTACAGGGGGGGTCACTGAAGCTTTCTTT. Encoded protein: CASSPTGGVTEAFF.

V is TRBV28 and J is TRBJ1-5; tentative D call: TRBD1 (5 bases). Trimming removed 2 bases from V and 7 bases from J, with 12 bases in between. The CDR3 is 14 residues long. From germline, CDR1 is MDHEN and CDR2 SYDVKM. CDR3 sequence reads: CASSLTGGEQPQHF. DNA of the CDR3: TGTGCCAGCAGTTTAACGGGGGGGGAACAGCCCCAGCATTTT.

The chain has TRBV7-9 and TRBJ2-1; D is possibly TRBD2 (6 bases). The germline gives CDR1 SEHNR, CDR2 FQNEAQ (reference sequence). CDR3 length: 14 amino acids. V dropped 2 bases and J dropped 6 bases, with 11 bases sitting between them. CDR3 protein: CASSLLGRPNEQFF. The CDR3 bases are TGTGCCAGCAGCTTACTCGGGAGACCCAATGAGCAGTTCTTC.

V usage is TRBV7-9 and J usage is TRBJ2-5, with 14 bases that match TRBD2. The V segment lost 5 bases and the J segment 5 bases; nucleotides outside the gene matches: 7. There are 16 residues in the CDR3. Germline V gene lookup returns CDR1 SEHNR and CDR2 FQNEAQ (reference sequence). In nucleotides, the CDR3 is TGTGCCAGCAGCAAGACTAGCGGGAGGGCCGGTGAGACCCAGTACTTC. This encodes CASSKTSGRAGETQYF.

This CDR3 reads CASSSGHYISGNTIYF. DNA for the CDR3: TGTGCCAGCAGCTCGGGACACTACATCTCGGGAAACACCATATATTTT. This rearrangement joins TRBV5-6 to TRBJ1-3, with D possibly TRBD1 on 6 matching bases. The V end was cut by 3 bases, the J end by 4 bases, with 17 bases between. Germline V gene sequence: CDR1 SGHDT, CDR2 YYEEEE. There are 16 residues in the CDR3.

The chain couples TRBV3-1 (or the pseudogene TRBV3-2) to TRBJ2-1; 8 bases are shared with TRBD2. The germline gives CDR1 LGHDT, CDR2 YNNKEL (reference sequence). With 0 bases clipped from V and 6 bases from J, the junction kept 1 base outside the gene matches. CDR3 length: 14 amino acids. In DNA form, the CDR3 reads TGTGCCAGCAGCCAAGAAGGACTAGCCAATGAGCAGTTCTTC. Its protein is CASSQEGLANEQFF.

This sequence joins TRBV18 and TRBJ1-6; D is unresolved. Germline values: CDR1 KGHSH, CDR2 LQKENI. The CDR3 has 14 amino acids. Trimming cost V 4 bases and J 5 bases, with 9 bases left between them. CDR3 bases: TGTGCCAGCTCACGCCGGGAAAATAATTCACCCCTCCACTTT. It yields the protein CASSRRENNSPLHF.

This clone has only a few counts. V gene TRBV19 combines with J gene TRBJ1-5, with 12 bases that match TRBD1. Germline loops: CDR1 LNHDA, CDR2 SQIVND (reference sequence). There are 18 residues in the CDR3. V was clipped by 6 bases and J by 2 bases; unmatched bases: 11. The CDR3: CASRRGQGARMGNQPQHF. CDR3 nucleotide sequence: TGTGCCAGTAGGAGGGGACAGGGGGCCCGGATGGGCAATCAGCCCCAGCATTTT.

This rearrangement joins TRBV24-1 to TRBJ2-3, with 9 bases aligning to TRBD2. Germline loops: CDR1 KGHDR, CDR2 SFDVKD. The CDR3 spans 15 residues. The ends lost 6 bases at V and 5 bases at J; junction bases unmatched: 8. CDR3 bases: TGTGCCACCAGTCCTGGGGTACTAGCGGGAGATACGCAGTATTTT. It is translated as CATSPGVLAGDTQYF.

V usage is TRBV2 and J usage is TRBJ1-2; D not certain. V was shortened by 6 bases and J by 0 bases, with 11 bases between the two germline ends. From germline, CDR1 is SNHLY and CDR2 FYNNEI. The length of the CDR3 is 14 residues. The DNA of the CDR3 is TGTGCCAGCAGAGGAGACGGAACTAACTATGGCTACACCTTC. Its translation: CASRGDGTNYGYTF.

The rearrangement links TRBV2 to TRBJ1-1; TRBD1 matches at 7 bases. V dropped 8 bases and J dropped 4; count of bases not matched to a gene: 10. The CDR3 is 14 residues long. The germline V gene encodes CDR1 SNHLY and CDR2 FYNNEI. The CDR3 DNA follows: TGTGCCAGCCGCTGGACAGGAACCTTCACTGAAGCTTTCTTT. It translates to CASRWTGTFTEAFF. Complete variable domain (other parts from reference TRBV2 and TRBJ1-1): EPEVTQTPSHQVTQMGQEVILRCVPISNHLYFYWYRQILGQKVEFLVSFYNNEISEKSEIFDDQFSVERPDGSNFTLKIRSTKLEDSAMYFCASRWTGTFTEAFFGQGTRLTVV.

The V and J genes are TRBV12-3 or TRBV12-4 and TRBJ2-1; 8 bases align to TRBD2. The CDR3 consists of 13 residues. V shed 5 bases, J shed 13 bases, and the junction held 10 bases outside the gene matches. In DNA, the CDR3 is TGTGCCAGCAGTACCTCCACAGCGGGAGTTCAGTTCTTC. Amino acids: CASSTSTAGVQFF.

The rearrangement links TRBV10-3 to TRBJ1-5, with 8 positions matching TRBD1. V trimming: 10 bases; J trimming: 3 bases; junction bases outside the gene matches: 5. This CDR3 is 13 amino acids long. Per germline, CDR1 ENHRY and CDR2 SYGVKD. The CDR3 spells CATGQGTNQPQHF. CDR3 DNA sequence: TGTGCCACAGGACAGGGAACCAATCAGCCCCAGCATTTT.

This chain uses TRBV30 with TRBJ2-3; 8 bases line up with TRBD2. The junction had 16 bases not matched to a gene; V was cut back by 7 bases and J by 4 bases. This CDR3 is 16 amino acids long. Germline loops: CDR1 GTSNPN, CDR2 SVGIG (reference sequence). DNA of the CDR3: TGTGCCTCGCGGACTAGCCTCCCGGGGGTGGCAGATACGCAGTATTTT. It translates to CASRTSLPGVADTQYF.

This clone was recorded only once. This chain uses TRBV3-1 (or the pseudogene TRBV3-2) with TRBJ1-1; tentatively, D is TRBD1 (5 bases). The CDR3 loop spans 14 amino acids. Germline loops: CDR1 LGHDT, CDR2 YNNKEL (reference sequence). V was cut by 4 bases and J by 2 bases, with 11 bases left in between. In DNA form, the CDR3 reads TGTGCCAGCAGCCCGTACGGGGGAAACACTGAAGCTTTCTTT. This encodes CASSPYGGNTEAFF.

This chain links TRBV15 with TRBJ1-4; possibly TRBD1 for D (6 bases). Germline CDR1 reads LNHNV; CDR2 reads YYDKDF (reference sequence). V dropped 4 bases and J dropped 2 bases, with 8 bases sitting between them. There are 14 residues in the CDR3. CDR3 in DNA: TGTGCCACCAGCATGGGGGCCACTAATGAAAAACTGTTTTTT. Amino acids: CATSMGATNEKLFF.

The V call is TRBV6-5, the J call TRBJ1-2; 7 nucleotides line up with TRBD1. Unmatched junction bases numbered 7, after V lost 4 bases and J lost 5 bases. Germline CDR1 reads MNHEY; CDR2 reads SVGAGI. This CDR3 has 14 amino acids. CDR3 amino acids: CASSSTGKEYGYTF. In nucleotides, the CDR3 is TGTGCCAGCAGTTCGACAGGGAAGGAGTATGGCTACACCTTC.

The chain combines TRBV28 with TRBJ1-1; D call uncertain. Trimming removed 2 bases at V and 4 bases at J, with 11 bases between. In germline, CDR1 is MDHEN, CDR2 SYDVKM. The CDR3 is 14 residues long. CDR3 nucleotides: TGTGCCAGCAGTTTAGTGGCAGGTGGCACTGAAGCTTTCTTT. Translated: CASSLVAGGTEAFF.

About this clone itself: The germline gene is not matched at one end of the junction; a read error may be the cause. The J gene is TRBJ1-2, the V gene TRBV19; possible D gene TRBD1, 5 bases. CDR3 length: 11 amino acids. CDR1 and CDR2 from the germline V gene are LNHDA and SQIVND (reference sequence). CDR3 nucleotides: TGCCCCCCAGGGAGGGTATTTGGCTACACCTTC. This codes for CPPGRVFGYTF.

CDR3 DNA: TGCGCCAGCAGCCAAGATTTTGCAGAAGAGACCCAGTACTTC. Translating gives CASSQDFAEETQYF. V gene TRBV4-1 combines with J gene TRBJ2-5; D gene uncertain. CDR3 length: 14 amino acids. With 0 bases removed from V and 3 bases from J, the gap between germline ends came to 8 bases. Germline V gene sequence: CDR1 MGHRA, CDR2 YSYEKL.

The rearrangement links TRBV11-2 to TRBJ2-7; 7 nucleotides line up with TRBD1. V trimming: 2 bases; J trimming: 2 bases; junction bases outside the gene matches: 3. This CDR3 is 14 amino acids long. From germline, CDR1 is SGHAT and CDR2 FQNNGV. CDR3 amino acids: CASSLLTGPYEQYF. As DNA, the CDR3 is TGTGCCAGCAGCTTATTGACAGGGCCCTACGAGCAGTACTTC.

This chain uses TRBV29-1 with TRBJ1-1, with a tentative D call TRBD1 (6 bases). The CDR3 consists of 14 residues. The V gene's germline CDR1 is SQVTM and CDR2 ANQGSEA. Trimming took off 0 bases at V and 5 bases at J, with 13 bases between the two ends. CDR3 sequence reads: CSVEDWGRGTEAFF. The CDR3 DNA reads as TGCAGCGTTGAAGATTGGGGGCGTGGGACTGAAGCTTTCTTT.

This rearrangement joins TRBV6-6 to TRBJ2-1, with 16 bases identical to TRBD2. This CDR3 comprises 15 residues. Germline V gene sequence: CDR1 MNHNY, CDR2 SVGAGI (reference sequence). V was pared by 10 bases and J by 6 bases, with 6 bases of the junction left unmatched. CDR3 sequence reads: CATGTSGRAANEQFF. CDR3 bases: TGTGCCACCGGGACTAGCGGGAGGGCCGCCAATGAGCAGTTCTTC.